A selection of T cell receptor beta chains follows, all from one sample in a study of regulatory T cells in long-lasting Graves disease. Using its own MiXCR run on the multiplex PCR reads, TCRdb lists one record per CDR3 protein. The sample carries roughly 400,000 distinct CDR3 sequences, 21% recorded once. Source: peripheral blood mononuclear cells (PBMCs), taken when the disease was refractory, from a patient treated with antithyroid drugs. Receptors were obtained from a female donor with Graves disease. Both conserved end residues are part of each CDR3. The D gene is left open where the match is weak.

d_gene,v_gene,CDR3aa
-,TRBV6-5,CASSYSKFGELFF
-,TRBV24-1,CASFGNRLVPSYEQYF
-,TRBV19,CASSIYSTGANVLTF
-,TRBV6-2/TRBV6-3,CASSYPPGDNSYEQYF
TRBD2,TRBV28,CASSLSRGRSYEQFF
-,TRBV5-1,CASSDPGGSYNEQFF
-,TRBV6-1,CASSEAVRGEAFF
-,TRBV27,CASSVDGQNSGNTIYF
-,TRBV24-1,CATSDGGIPNQPQHF
-,TRBV28,CASSALEGGAEGYTF
-,TRBV7-2,CASSRWQGQPQHF
TRBD2,TRBV20-1,CSAPGTSGTYEQYF
-,TRBV29-1,CSVIRGRPHTQYF
-,TRBV12-3/TRBV12-4,CASSRGWEQYF
-,TRBV5-1,CASSLATSNEQFF
TRBD2,TRBV11-2,CASRRTSGSTDTQYF
-,TRBV20-1,CSARDGGTDTYEQYF
TRBD1,TRBV2,CASSDRGRSTGELFF
TRBD1,TRBV6-5,CASSYETGMITEAFF
-,TRBV7-8,CASSFSPRGYEQYF
-,TRBV6-9,CASSYSGQGNETQYF
-,TRBV24-1,CATSDLDTSKQFF
-,TRBV29-1,CSVAKNTEAFF
TRBD2,TRBV10-2,CASSDPGRGQETQYF
TRBD2,TRBV20-1,CSADNPVGSGSYEQYF
TRBD1,TRBV5-1,CASSLGQGGTGELFF
-,TRBV11-2,CASSGTASYNEQFF
-,TRBV6-1,CASSEFIPYEQYF
-,TRBV14,CASSPRNRYYEQYF